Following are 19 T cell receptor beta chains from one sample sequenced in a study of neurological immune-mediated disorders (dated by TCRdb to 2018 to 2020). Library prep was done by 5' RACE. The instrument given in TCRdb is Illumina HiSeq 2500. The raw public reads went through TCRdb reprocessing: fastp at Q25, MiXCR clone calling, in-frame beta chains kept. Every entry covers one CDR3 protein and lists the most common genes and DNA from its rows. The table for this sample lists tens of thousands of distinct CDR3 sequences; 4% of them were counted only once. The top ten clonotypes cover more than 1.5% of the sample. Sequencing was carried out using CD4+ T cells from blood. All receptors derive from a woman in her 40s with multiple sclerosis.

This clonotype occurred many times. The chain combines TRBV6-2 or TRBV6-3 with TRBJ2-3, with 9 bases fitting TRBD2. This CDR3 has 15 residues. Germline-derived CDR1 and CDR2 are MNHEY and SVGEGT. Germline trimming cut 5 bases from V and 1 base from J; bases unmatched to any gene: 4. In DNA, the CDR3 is TGTGCCAGCAGTAATCCTAGCGGGGGCACAGATACGCAGTATTTT. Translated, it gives CASSNPSGGTDTQYF.

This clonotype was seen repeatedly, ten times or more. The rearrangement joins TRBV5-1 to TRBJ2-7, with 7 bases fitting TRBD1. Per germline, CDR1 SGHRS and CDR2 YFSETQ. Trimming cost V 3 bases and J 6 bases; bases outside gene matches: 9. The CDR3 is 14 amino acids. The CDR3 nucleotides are TGCGCCAGCAGCTCAGAGGGGGCTCCCTCCGAGCAGTACTTC. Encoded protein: CASSSEGAPSEQYF.

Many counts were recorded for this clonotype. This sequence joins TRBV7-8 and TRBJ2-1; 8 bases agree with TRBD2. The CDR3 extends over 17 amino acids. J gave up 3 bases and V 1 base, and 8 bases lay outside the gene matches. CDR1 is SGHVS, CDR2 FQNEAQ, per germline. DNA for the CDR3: TGTGCCAGCAGCTTAGGACGACTAGCGCCATTCTACAATGAGCAGTTCTTC. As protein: CASSLGRLAPFYNEQFF.

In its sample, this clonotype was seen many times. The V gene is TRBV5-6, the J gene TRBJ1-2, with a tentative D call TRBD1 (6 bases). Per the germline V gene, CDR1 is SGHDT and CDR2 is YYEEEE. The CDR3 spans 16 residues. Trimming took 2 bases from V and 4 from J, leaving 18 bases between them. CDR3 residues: CASSLGEQGGGYGYTF. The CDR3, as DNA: TGTGCCAGCAGCTTAGGTGAACAGGGCGGAGGCTATGGCTACACCTTC.

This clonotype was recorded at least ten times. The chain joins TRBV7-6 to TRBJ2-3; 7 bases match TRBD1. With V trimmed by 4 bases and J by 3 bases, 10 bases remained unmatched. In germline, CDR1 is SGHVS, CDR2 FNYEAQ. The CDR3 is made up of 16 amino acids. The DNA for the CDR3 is TGTGCCAGCAGCTCGTCAGGGGGATCTATGACAGATACGCAGTATTTT. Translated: CASSSSGGSMTDTQYF.

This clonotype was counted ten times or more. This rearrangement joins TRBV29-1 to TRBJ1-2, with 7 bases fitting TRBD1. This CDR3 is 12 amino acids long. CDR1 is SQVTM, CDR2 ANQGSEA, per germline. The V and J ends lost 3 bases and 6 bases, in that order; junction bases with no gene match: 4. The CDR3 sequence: CSVDRQGDGYTF. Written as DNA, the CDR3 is TGCAGCGTTGACCGACAGGGCGATGGCTACACCTTC. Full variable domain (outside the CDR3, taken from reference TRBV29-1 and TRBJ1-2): SAVISQKPSRDICQRGTSLTIQCQVDSQVTMMFWYRQQPGQSLTLIATANQGSEATYESGFVIDKFPISRPNLTFSTLTVSNMSPEDSSIYLCSVDRQGDGYTFGSGTRLTVV.

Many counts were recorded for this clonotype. CDR3 DNA sequence: TGCGCCAGCAGTCAATCGACGAACACTGAAGCTTTCTTT. Its protein product is CASSQSTNTEAFF. The chain carries TRBV5-1 and TRBJ1-1; D unresolved. The CDR3 spans 13 residues. The germline V gene encodes CDR1 SGHRS and CDR2 YFSETQ. Trimming cost V 5 bases and J 1 base, with 9 bases left between them.

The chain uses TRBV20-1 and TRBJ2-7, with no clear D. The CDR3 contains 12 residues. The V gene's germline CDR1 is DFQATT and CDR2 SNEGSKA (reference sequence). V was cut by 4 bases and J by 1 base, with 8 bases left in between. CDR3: CSAKRLSYEQYF. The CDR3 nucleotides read TGCAGTGCTAAACGTCTTTCCTACGAGCAGTACTTC.

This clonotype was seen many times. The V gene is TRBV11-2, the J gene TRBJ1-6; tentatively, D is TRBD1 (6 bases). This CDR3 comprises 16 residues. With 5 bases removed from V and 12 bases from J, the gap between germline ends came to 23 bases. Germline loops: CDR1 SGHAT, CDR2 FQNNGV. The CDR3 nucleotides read TGTGCCAGCAGCAAAGGGGGGCCGGGGGCCGGGGAACCCCTCCACTTT. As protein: CASSKGGPGAGEPLHF.

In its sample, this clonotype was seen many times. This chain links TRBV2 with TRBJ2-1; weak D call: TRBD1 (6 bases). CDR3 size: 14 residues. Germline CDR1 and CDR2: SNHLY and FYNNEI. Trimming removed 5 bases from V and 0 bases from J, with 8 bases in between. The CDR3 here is CASSRDNSYNEQFF. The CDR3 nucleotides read TGTGCCAGCAGTAGGGACAACTCCTACAATGAGCAGTTCTTC.

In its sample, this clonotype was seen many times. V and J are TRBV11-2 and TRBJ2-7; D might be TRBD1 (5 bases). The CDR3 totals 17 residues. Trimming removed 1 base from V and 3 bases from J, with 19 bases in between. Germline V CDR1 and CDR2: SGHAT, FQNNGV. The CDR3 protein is CASSLASGIVGRYEQYF. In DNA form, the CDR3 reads TGTGCCAGCAGCTTAGCGTCAGGGATTGTGGGCCGCTACGAGCAGTACTTC.

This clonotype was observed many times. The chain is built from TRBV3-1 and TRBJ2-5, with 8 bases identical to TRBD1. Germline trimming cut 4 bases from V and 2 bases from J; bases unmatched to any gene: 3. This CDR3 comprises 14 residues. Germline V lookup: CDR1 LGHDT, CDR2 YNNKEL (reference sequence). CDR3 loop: CASSPGQAQETQYF. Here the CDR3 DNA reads TGTGCCAGCAGCCCGGGACAGGCTCAAGAGACCCAGTACTTC.

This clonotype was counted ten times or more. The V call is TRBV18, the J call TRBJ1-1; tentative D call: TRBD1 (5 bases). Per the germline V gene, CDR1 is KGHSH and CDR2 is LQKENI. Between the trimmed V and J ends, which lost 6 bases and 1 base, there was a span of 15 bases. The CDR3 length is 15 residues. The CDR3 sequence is CASSRVGTGNTEAFF. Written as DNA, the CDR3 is TGTGCCAGCTCTCGCGTCGGCACAGGGAACACTGAAGCTTTCTTT.

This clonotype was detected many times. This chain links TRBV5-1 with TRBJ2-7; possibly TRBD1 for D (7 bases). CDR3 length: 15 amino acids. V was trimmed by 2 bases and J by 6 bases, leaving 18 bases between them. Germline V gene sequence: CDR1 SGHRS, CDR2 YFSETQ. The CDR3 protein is CASSFFGGHRGEQYF. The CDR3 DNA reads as TGCGCCAGCAGCTTTTTTGGGGGGCACAGGGGCGAGCAGTACTTC.

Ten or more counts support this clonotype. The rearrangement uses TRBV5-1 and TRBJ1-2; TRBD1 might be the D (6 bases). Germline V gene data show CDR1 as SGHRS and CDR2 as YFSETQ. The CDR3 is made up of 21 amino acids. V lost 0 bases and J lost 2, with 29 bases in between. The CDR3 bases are TGCGCCAGCAGCTTGGTAGGGGGAGAGGTGGTGCTACCCAAATCGAACTATGGCTACACCTTC. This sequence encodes CASSLVGGEVVLPKSNYGYTF.

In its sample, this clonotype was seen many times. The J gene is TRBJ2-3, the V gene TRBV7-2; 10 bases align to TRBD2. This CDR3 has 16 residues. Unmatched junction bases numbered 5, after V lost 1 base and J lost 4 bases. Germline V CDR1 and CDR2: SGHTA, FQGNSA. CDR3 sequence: CASSLGAGGPADTQYF. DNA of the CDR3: TGTGCCAGCAGCTTAGGAGCGGGGGGGCCGGCAGATACGCAGTATTTT.

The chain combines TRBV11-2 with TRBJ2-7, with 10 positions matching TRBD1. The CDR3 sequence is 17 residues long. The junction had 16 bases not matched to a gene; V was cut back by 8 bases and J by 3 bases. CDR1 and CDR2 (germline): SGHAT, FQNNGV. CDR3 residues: CASAGQGGYGPYYEQYF. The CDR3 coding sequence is TGTGCCAGCGCCGGACAGGGGGGCTACGGGCCTTACTACGAGCAGTACTTC.

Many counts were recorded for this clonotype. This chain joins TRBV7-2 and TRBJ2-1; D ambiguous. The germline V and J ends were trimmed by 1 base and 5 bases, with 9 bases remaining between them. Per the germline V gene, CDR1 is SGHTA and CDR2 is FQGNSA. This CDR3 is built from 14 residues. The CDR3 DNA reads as TGTGCCAGCAGCTTAGAACCGATCAACAATGAGCAGTTCTTC. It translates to CASSLEPINNEQFF.

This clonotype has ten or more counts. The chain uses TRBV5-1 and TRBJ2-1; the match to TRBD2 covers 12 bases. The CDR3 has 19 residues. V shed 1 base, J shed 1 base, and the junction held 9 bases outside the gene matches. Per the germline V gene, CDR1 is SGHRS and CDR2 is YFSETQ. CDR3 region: CASSLPRGTSGPSYNEQFF. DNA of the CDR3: TGCGCCAGCAGCTTGCCCCGAGGGACTAGCGGGCCATCCTACAATGAGCAGTTCTTC.